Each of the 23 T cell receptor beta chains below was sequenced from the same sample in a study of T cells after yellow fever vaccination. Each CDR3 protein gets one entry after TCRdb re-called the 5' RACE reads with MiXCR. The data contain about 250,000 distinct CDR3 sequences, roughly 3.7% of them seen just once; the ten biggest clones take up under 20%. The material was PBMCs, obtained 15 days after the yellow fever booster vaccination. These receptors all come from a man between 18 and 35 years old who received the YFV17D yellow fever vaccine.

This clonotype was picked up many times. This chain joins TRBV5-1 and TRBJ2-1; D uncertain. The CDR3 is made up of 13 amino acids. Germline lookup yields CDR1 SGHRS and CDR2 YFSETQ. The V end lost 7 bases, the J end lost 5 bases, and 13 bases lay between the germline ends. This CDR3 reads CASRGWGDNEQFF. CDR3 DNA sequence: TGCGCCAGCCGCGGCTGGGGTGACAATGAGCAGTTCTTC.

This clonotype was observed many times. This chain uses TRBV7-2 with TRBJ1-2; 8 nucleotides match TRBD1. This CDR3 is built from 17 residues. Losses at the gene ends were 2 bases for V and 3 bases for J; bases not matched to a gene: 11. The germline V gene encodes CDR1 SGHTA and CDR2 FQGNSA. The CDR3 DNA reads TGTGCCAGCAGCTTATCAGGGACAGGAGATGCTGACTATGGCTACACCTTC. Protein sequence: CASSLSGTGDADYGYTF.

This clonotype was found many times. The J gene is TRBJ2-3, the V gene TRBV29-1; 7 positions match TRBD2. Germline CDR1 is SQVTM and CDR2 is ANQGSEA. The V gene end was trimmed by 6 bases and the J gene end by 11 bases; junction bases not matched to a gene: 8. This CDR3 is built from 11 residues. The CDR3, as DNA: TGCAGCGTCGGCGAGCGGGATGGGCAGTATTTT. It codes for CSVGERDGQYF.

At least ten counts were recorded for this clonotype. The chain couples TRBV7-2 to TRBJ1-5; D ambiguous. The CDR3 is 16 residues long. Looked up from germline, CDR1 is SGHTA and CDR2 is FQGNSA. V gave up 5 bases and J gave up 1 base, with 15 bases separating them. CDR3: CASSQRGGMSNQPQHF. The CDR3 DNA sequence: TGTGCCAGCAGCCAGAGAGGCGGGATGAGCAATCAGCCCCAGCATTTT.

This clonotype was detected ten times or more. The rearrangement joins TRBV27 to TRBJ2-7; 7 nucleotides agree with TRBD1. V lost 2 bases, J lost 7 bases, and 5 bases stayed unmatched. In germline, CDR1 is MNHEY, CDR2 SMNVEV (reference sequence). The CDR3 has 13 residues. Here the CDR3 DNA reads TGTGCCAGCAGTTTAAAGGGGGCCGGGGAGCAGTACGTC. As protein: CASSLKGAGEQYV.

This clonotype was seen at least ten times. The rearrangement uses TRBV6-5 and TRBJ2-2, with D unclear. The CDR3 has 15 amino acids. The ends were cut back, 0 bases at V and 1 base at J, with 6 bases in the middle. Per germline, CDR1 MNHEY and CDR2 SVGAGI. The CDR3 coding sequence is TGTGCCAGCAGTTACTCGTGGGGGAACACCGGGGAGCTGTTTTTT. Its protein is CASSYSWGNTGELFF.

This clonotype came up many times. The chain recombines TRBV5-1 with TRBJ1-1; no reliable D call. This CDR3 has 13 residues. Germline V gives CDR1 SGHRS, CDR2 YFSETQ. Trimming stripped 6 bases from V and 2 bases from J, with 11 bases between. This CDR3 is CASNLGTNTEAFF. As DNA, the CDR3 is TGCGCCAGCAACCTGGGCACCAACACTGAAGCTTTCTTT.

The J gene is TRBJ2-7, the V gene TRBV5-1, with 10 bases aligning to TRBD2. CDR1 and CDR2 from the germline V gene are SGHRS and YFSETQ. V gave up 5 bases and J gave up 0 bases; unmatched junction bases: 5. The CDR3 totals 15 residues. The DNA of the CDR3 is TGCGCCAGCAGAGGTAGCGGGGGGTTCTCCTACGAGCAGTACTTC. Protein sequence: CASRGSGGFSYEQYF.

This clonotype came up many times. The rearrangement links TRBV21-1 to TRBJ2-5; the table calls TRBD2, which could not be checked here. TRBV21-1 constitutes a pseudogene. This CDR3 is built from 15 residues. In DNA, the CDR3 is TGTGCCAGCAGCGAGCGGCCCTGGGGTAAGAGGACCCAGTACTTC. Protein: CASSERPWGKRTQYF.

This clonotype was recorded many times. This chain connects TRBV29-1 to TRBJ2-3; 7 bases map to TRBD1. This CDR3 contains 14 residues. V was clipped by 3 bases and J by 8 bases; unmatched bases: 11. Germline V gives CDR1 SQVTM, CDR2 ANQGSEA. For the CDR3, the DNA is TGCAGCGTTGAGTTTCTAGGGGGCGAAACTACGCAGTATTTT. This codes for CSVEFLGGETTQYF.

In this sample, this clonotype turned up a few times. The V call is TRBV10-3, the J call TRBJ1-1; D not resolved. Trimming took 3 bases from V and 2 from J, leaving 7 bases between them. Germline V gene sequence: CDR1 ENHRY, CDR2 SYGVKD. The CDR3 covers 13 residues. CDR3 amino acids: CAISDSLNTEAFF. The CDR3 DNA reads TGTGCCATCAGTGATAGTCTAAACACTGAAGCTTTCTTT.

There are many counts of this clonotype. The chain's CDR3 is CASSPGEGSNSPLHF. CDR3 DNA: TGTGCCAGCTCACCCGGGGAGGGGTCCAATTCACCCCTCCACTTT. The chain links TRBV18 to TRBJ1-6; D perhaps matches TRBD1 (5 bases). The CDR3 spans 15 residues. Germline V gene sequence: CDR1 KGHSH, CDR2 LQKENI. V was clipped by 3 bases and J by 7 bases, with 13 bases between them.

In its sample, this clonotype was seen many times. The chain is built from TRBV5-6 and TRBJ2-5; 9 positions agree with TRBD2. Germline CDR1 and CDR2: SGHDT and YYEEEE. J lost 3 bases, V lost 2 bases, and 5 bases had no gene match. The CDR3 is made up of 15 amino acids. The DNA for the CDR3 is TGTGCCAGCAGCTTAACCGGGACTAGCAAAGAGACCCAGTACTTC. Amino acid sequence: CASSLTGTSKETQYF.

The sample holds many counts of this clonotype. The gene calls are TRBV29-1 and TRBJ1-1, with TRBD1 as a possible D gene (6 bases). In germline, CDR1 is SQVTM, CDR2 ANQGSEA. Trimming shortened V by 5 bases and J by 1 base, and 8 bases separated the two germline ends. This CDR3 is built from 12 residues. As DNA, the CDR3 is TGCAGCGTTTTGGACAGGAACACTGAAGCTTTCTTT. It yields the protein CSVLDRNTEAFF.

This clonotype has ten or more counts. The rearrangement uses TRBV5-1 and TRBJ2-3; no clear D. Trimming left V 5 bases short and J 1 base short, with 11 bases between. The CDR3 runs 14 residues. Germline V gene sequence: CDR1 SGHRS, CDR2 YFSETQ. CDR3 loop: CASRLHPRTDTQYF. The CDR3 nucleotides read TGCGCCAGCAGGCTCCACCCTCGCACAGATACGCAGTATTTT.

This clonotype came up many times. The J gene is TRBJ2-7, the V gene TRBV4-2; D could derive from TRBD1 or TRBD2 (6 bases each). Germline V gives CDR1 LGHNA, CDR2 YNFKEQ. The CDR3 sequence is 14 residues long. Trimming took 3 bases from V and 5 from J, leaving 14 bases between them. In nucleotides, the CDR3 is TGTGCCAGCAGCCAGGGGGGCGATTCCCACGAGCAGTACTTC. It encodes CASSQGGDSHEQYF.

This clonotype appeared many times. CDR3 residues: CASSLAGEPRGGFF. In nucleotides, the CDR3 is TGCGCCAGCAGCTTGGCCGGGGAGCCCCGGGGGGGATTCTTC. The chain carries TRBV5-1 and TRBJ2-1; 8 nucleotides line up with TRBD2. CDR1 SGHRS and CDR2 YFSETQ come from the germline V gene. V was pared by 0 bases and J by 16 bases, with 12 bases of the junction left unmatched. The CDR3 length is 14 residues.

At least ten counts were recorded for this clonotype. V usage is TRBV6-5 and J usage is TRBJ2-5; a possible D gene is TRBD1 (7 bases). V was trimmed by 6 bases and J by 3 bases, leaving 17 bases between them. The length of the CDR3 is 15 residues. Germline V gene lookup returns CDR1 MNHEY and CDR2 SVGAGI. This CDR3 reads CASSWTGGYEETQYF. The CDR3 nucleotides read TGTGCCAGCAGCTGGACAGGAGGGTATGAAGAGACCCAGTACTTC.

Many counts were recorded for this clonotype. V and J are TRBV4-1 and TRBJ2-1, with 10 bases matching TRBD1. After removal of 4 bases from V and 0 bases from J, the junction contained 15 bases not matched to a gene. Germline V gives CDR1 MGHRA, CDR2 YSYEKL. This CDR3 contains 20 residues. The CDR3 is CASSPRGTGDAGSSYNEQFF. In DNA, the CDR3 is TGCGCCAGCAGCCCACGCGGGACAGGGGACGCAGGAAGCTCCTACAATGAGCAGTTCTTC.

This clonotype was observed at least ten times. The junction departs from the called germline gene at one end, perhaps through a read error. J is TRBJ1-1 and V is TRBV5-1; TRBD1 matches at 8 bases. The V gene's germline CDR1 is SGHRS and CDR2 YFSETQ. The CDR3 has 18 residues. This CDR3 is CASRLEEVWTGSPIEAFF. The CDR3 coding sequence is TGCGCCAGCAGATTGGAGGAGGTTTGGACAGGGTCTCCGATTGAAGCTTTCTTT.

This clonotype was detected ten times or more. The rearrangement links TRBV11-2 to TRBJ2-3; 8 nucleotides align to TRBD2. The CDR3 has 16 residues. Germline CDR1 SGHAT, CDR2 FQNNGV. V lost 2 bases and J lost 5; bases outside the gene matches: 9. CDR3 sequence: CASSLPLRGGLDTQYF. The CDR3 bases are TGTGCCAGCAGCTTACCTCTACGGGGGGGCCTAGATACGCAGTATTTT.

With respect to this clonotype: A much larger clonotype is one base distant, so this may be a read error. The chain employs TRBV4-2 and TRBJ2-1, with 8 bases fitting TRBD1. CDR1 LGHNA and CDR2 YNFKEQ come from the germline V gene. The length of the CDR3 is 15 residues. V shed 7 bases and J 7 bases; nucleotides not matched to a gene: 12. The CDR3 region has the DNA TGTGCCAGCAACCGGAATCAGGGGGCGCGGAATGAGCAGTTCTTC. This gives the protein CASNRNQGARNEQFF.

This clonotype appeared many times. The CDR3 nucleotides read TGTGCCAGCTCACCTCGGGTAGGACAAACCCAAGAGACCCAGTACTTC. Its translation is CASSPRVGQTQETQYF. This chain connects TRBV18 to TRBJ2-5; tentatively, D is TRBD1 (5 bases). The CDR3 is made up of 16 amino acids. The ends were cut back, 3 bases at V and 1 base at J, with 15 bases in the middle. Germline loops: CDR1 KGHSH, CDR2 LQKENI.